Each of the 31 T cell receptor beta chains below was sequenced from the same sample in a study of T cell changes during pregnancy in multiple sclerosis. Assay: immunoSEQ multiplex PCR; the TCRdb copy retains only in-frame clones and omits some. The sample shows nearly 110,000 clones, roughly nine tenths of them seen only once. Sequencing used peripheral blood, obtained before pregnancy. These TCRs come from a female donor with multiple sclerosis, enrolled in a pregnancy study.

This sequence joins TRBV11-1 and TRBJ2-2, with TRBD2 identical over 10 bases. The germline V gene has CDR1 SGHAT and CDR2 FQDESV (reference sequence). The CDR3 extends over 19 amino acids. Trimming cost V 5 bases and J 5 bases; bases outside gene matches: 17. The chain's CDR3 is CASSPRLGLAGAGTGELFF. The CDR3 coding sequence is TGTGCCAGCAGCCCCCGTCTCGGTCTAGCGGGAGCCGGGACCGGGGAGCTGTTTTTT.

The chain combines TRBV7-3 with TRBJ1-1; the D gene is possibly TRBD1 (6 bases). V was clipped by 2 bases and J by 0 bases, with 10 bases between them. This CDR3 contains 15 residues. The germline CDR1 and CDR2 sequences are SGHTA and FQGTGA. The CDR3 DNA is TGTGCCAGCAGCTTACTGGGACAAGTGAACACTGAAGCTTTCTTT. Residues: CASSLLGQVNTEAFF.

This chain uses TRBV5-1 with TRBJ2-7, with 7 positions matching TRBD1. V gave up 4 bases and J gave up 0 bases; unmatched junction bases: 4. The CDR3 spans 14 residues. Germline V CDR1 and CDR2: SGHRS, YFSETQ. Written as DNA, the CDR3 is TGCGCCAGCAGCGGGGGACAGTTCTCCTACGAGCAGTACTTC. This gives the protein CASSGGQFSYEQYF.

V gene TRBV28 combines with J gene TRBJ1-3; D uncertain. V was trimmed by 4 bases and J by 8 bases, leaving 21 bases between them. Per the germline V gene, CDR1 is MDHEN and CDR2 is SYDVKM. The CDR3 spans 16 residues. CDR3 protein: CASSSLGREGRDTIYF. The CDR3 DNA reads as TGTGCCAGCAGTTCCCTAGGACGGGAAGGAAGGGACACCATATATTTT.

The CDR3, as DNA: TGTGCCAGCAGAGTACAGGGCCTAGGCGAGCAGTACTTC. Translation gives CASRVQGLGEQYF. The rearrangement joins TRBV5-4 to TRBJ2-7, with D perhaps matching TRBD1 (6 bases). Germline loops: CDR1 SGHNT, CDR2 YYREEE (reference sequence). This CDR3 is built from 13 residues. Deletions cut 5 bases from V and 6 bases from J, with 15 bases between.

The chain employs TRBV28 and TRBJ2-7; tentatively, D is TRBD2 (5 bases). V was pared by 10 bases and J by 0 bases, with 10 bases between. Germline CDR1 is MDHEN and CDR2 is SYDVKM. The CDR3 contains 12 residues. CDR3 coding DNA: TGTGCCACCACTAGTGGCTCCTACGAGCAGTACTTC. It is translated as CATTSGSYEQYF.

This chain joins TRBV15 and TRBJ2-4, with TRBD1 matching 8 bases. With 3 bases clipped from V and 9 bases from J, the junction kept 7 bases outside the gene matches. The CDR3 runs 14 residues. Germline CDR1 and CDR2: LNHNV and YYDKDF (reference sequence). The CDR3 loop reads CATSSGQGRGIQYF. As DNA, the CDR3 is TGTGCCACCAGCAGTGGACAGGGAAGGGGCATTCAGTACTTC. The complete variable domain, with remaining parts taken from reference TRBV15 and TRBJ2-4, reads DAMVIQNPRYQVTQFGKPVTLSCSQTLNHNVMYWYQQKSSQAPKLLFHYYDKDFNNEADTPDNFQSRRPNTSFCFLDIRSPGLGDTAMYLCATSSGQGRGIQYFGAGTRLSVL.

This clone has just one count. CDR3 residues: CASSVDRGLETQYF. Written as DNA, the CDR3 is TGTGCCAGTAGTGTCGACAGGGGGCTTGAGACCCAGTACTTC. The V gene is TRBV19, the J gene TRBJ2-5; 10 bases line up with TRBD1. V lost 5 bases to trimming and J lost 5 bases; unmatched junction nucleotides: 5. Per germline, CDR1 LNHDA and CDR2 SQIVND (reference sequence). The length of the CDR3 is 14 residues. Complete variable domain (other parts from reference TRBV19 and TRBJ2-5): DGGITQSPKYLFRKEGQNVTLSCEQNLNHDAMYWYRQDPGQGLRLIYYSQIVNDFQKGDIAEGYSVSREKKESFPLTVTSAQKNPTAFYLCASSVDRGLETQYFGPGTRLLVL.

This rearrangement joins TRBV28 to TRBJ1-1, with TRBD1 matching over 9 bases. J was trimmed by 4 bases and V by 5 bases; bases with no gene match: 11. Looked up from germline, CDR1 is MDHEN and CDR2 is SYDVKM. The CDR3 sequence is 16 residues long. Here the CDR3 reads CASSLKRTGGATEAFF. The CDR3, as DNA: TGTGCCAGCAGTCTTAAGCGAACAGGGGGCGCCACTGAAGCTTTCTTT.

The genes are TRBV18 and TRBJ1-5; a possible D gene is TRBD1 (5 bases). V was pared by 2 bases and J by 4 bases, with 15 bases between. CDR3 size: 16 residues. From germline, CDR1 is KGHSH and CDR2 LQKENI. CDR3 DNA sequence: TGTGCCAGCTCACCATCTGGAACAGGCATAAATCAGCCCCAGCATTTT. Amino acids: CASSPSGTGINQPQHF.

The chain carries TRBV4-2 and TRBJ2-7; TRBD2 aligns across 8 bases. V was clipped by 5 bases and J by 2 bases; unmatched bases: 11. The CDR3 runs to 16 residues. CDR1 and CDR2 from the germline V gene are LGHNA and YNFKEQ. The CDR3 DNA follows: TGTGCCAGCAGCTTGGGCCCGGCGGGAGGCCCCTACGAGCAGTACTTC. Its protein is CASSLGPAGGPYEQYF.

V usage is TRBV11-3 and J usage is TRBJ1-1; 7 bases map to TRBD1. Germline-derived CDR1 and CDR2 are SGHNT and YENEEA. The J segment lost 5 bases and the V segment lost 4 bases, leaving 1 base of the junction unmatched. The CDR3 is 12 residues long. The CDR3 here is CASSSRGTEAFF. Here the CDR3 DNA reads TGTGCCAGCAGCTCCAGGGGGACTGAAGCTTTCTTT.

V is TRBV27 and J is TRBJ1-1, with D possibly TRBD1 on 5 matching bases. The CDR3 totals 15 residues. Germline V gene lookup returns CDR1 MNHEY and CDR2 SMNVEV (reference sequence). Trimming took off 2 bases at V and 5 bases at J, with 15 bases between the two ends. As DNA, the CDR3 is TGTGCCAGCAGTTTAAGGGTGGGGCGTGGGACTGAAGCTTTCTTT. Amino acid sequence: CASSLRVGRGTEAFF.

The CDR3 region has the DNA TGTGCCATCAGAGGGACTACTCCAGCAGGGGAGCAGTTCTTC. Translating gives CAIRGTTPAGEQFF. The J gene is TRBJ2-1, the V gene TRBV10-3; 7 nucleotides align to TRBD2. The V gene's germline CDR1 is ENHRY and CDR2 SYGVKD. J was trimmed by 10 bases and V by 6 bases; bases with no gene match: 12. The CDR3 contains 14 residues.

A word on this clone: The junction and the germline gene differ at one end; a read error may be behind it. The genes are TRBV20-1 and TRBJ2-3; 10 bases agree with TRBD2. Germline V gene sequence: CDR1 DFQATT, CDR2 SNEGSKA (reference sequence). The CDR3 length is 11 residues. The CDR3 region has the DNA TGCAGTGCTAGAGAGGCTAGCGGGGGTCTTTTT. Translating gives CSAREASGGLF.

The rearrangement links TRBV19 to TRBJ2-2; D gene unclear. Trimming took 3 bases from V and 8 from J, leaving 13 bases between them. CDR1 is LNHDA, CDR2 SQIVND, per germline (reference sequence). This CDR3 comprises 14 residues. The CDR3 reads CASSMRPSKGELFF. As DNA, the CDR3 is TGTGCCAGTAGTATGAGGCCTTCGAAAGGGGAGCTGTTTTTT.

The rearrangement uses TRBV27 and TRBJ2-7, with 8 bases that match TRBD2. Germline V CDR1 and CDR2: MNHEY, SMNVEV (reference sequence). The J segment lost 3 bases and the V segment lost 3 bases, leaving 7 bases of the junction unmatched. CDR3 length: 15 residues. The CDR3 DNA is TGTGCCAGCAGTTTTCTGGCGGGAGGAGTCTACGAGCAGTACTTC. Amino acid sequence: CASSFLAGGVYEQYF.

The chain joins TRBV7-3 to TRBJ2-3; D unresolved. Germline loops: CDR1 SGHTA, CDR2 FQGTGA. The V and J ends lost 2 bases and 2 bases respectively, with 8 bases between them. There are 14 residues in the CDR3. In DNA form, the CDR3 reads TGTGCCAGCAGCTTAGGCCAATCCACAGATACGCAGTATTTT. This translates into CASSLGQSTDTQYF.

The V call is TRBV7-2, the J call TRBJ2-5; possibly TRBD1 for D (7 bases). Germline V gives CDR1 SGHTA, CDR2 FQGNSA. Deletions cut 7 bases from V and 5 bases from J, with 23 bases between. This CDR3 comprises 16 residues. Here the CDR3 reads CASTKAQGGRGETQYF. In DNA, the CDR3 is TGTGCCAGCACCAAAGCCCAGGGGGGCAGGGGGGAGACCCAGTACTTC.

J is TRBJ2-7 and V is TRBV9; TRBD2 matches at 13 bases. Per germline, CDR1 SGDLS and CDR2 YYNGEE. V was pared by 4 bases and J by 5 bases, with 9 bases of the junction left unmatched. The CDR3 length is 16 residues. In DNA form, the CDR3 reads TGTGCCAGCAGCACGGGACTAGCGGGACTCCTTCACGAGCAGTACTTC. Encoded protein: CASSTGLAGLLHEQYF.

The genes are TRBV27 and TRBJ2-1, with D perhaps TRBD2 (6 bases). This CDR3 comprises 13 residues. V lost 6 bases to trimming and J lost 10 bases, with 16 bases between them. Germline V gene sequence: CDR1 MNHEY, CDR2 SMNVEV (reference sequence). CDR3 bases: TGTGCCAGCAGCTGGGGGATACGGGGGGAGCAGTTCTTC. Protein: CASSWGIRGEQFF.

This clone was seen only once. The gene calls are TRBV2 and TRBJ2-1; 7 bases match TRBD2. CDR3 size: 13 residues. CDR1 SNHLY and CDR2 FYNNEI come from the germline V gene. The J segment lost 4 bases and the V segment lost 8 bases, leaving 5 bases of the junction unmatched. CDR3 amino acids: CASCGGFYNEQFF. CDR3 nucleotides: TGTGCCAGCTGCGGGGGTTTTTACAATGAGCAGTTCTTC.

The rearrangement joins TRBV7-9 to TRBJ1-5, with TRBD1 matching over 11 bases. The germline V gene has CDR1 SEHNR and CDR2 FQNEAQ (reference sequence). The CDR3 totals 17 residues. After removal of 5 bases from V and 2 bases from J, the junction contained 8 bases not matched to a gene. CDR3 coding DNA: TGTGCCAGCAGCCAGGTGGGACAGGGGGAAGGCAATCAGCCCCAGCATTTT. It translates to CASSQVGQGEGNQPQHF. Looking up the rest from reference TRBV7-9 and TRBJ1-5 gives the full variable domain: DTGVSQNPRHKITKRGQNVTFRCDPISEHNRLYWYRQTLGQGPEFLTYFQNEAQLEKSRLLSDRFSAERPKGSFSTLEIQRTEQGDSAMYLCASSQVGQGEGNQPQHFGDGTRLSIL.

The DNA of the CDR3 is TGTGCCAGCAGCTTAGATCTCCCGTCGTTTGTTGAGCAGTTCTTC. Residues: CASSLDLPSFVEQFF. V is TRBV11-2 and J is TRBJ2-1; D call uncertain. Germline CDR1 and CDR2: SGHAT and FQNNGV. V lost 0 bases and J lost 9, with 15 bases in between. The CDR3 runs 15 residues.

V usage is TRBV4-1 and J usage is TRBJ1-5, with D uncertain. Germline CDR1 and CDR2: MGHRA and YSYEKL. Trimming removed 4 bases from V and 7 bases from J, with 14 bases in between. This CDR3 comprises 14 residues. Written as DNA, the CDR3 is TGCGCCAGCAGCCCCTCGGGATCTGACCAGCCCCAGCATTTT. Translation gives CASSPSGSDQPQHF.

The chain uses TRBV19 and TRBJ2-2; D is ambiguous. CDR3 length: 14 amino acids. Germline V gene sequence: CDR1 LNHDA, CDR2 SQIVND (reference sequence). The V end was cut by 7 bases, the J end by 3 bases, with 12 bases between. This CDR3 is CASKGAADTGELFF. CDR3 nucleotides: TGTGCCAGTAAAGGAGCTGCGGACACCGGGGAGCTGTTTTTT.

V usage is TRBV27 and J usage is TRBJ1-1, with 9 bases lining up with TRBD1. CDR1 is MNHEY and CDR2 is SMNVEV in the germline V gene (reference sequence). This CDR3 has 14 residues. The V segment lost 4 bases and the J segment 5 bases; nucleotides outside the gene matches: 5. DNA of the CDR3: TGTGCCAGCAGTTGGGGGACAGGGAGGACTGAAGCTTTCTTT. This sequence encodes CASSWGTGRTEAFF.

The genes are TRBV6-1 and TRBJ1-5; 7 bases map to TRBD1. The CDR3 covers 14 residues. Unmatched junction bases numbered 3, after V lost 7 bases and J lost 0 bases. CDR1 is MNHNS and CDR2 is SASEGT in the germline V gene. In DNA, the CDR3 is TGTGCCAGCACGAGACAGGGTAGCAATCAGCCCCAGCATTTT. Translation gives CASTRQGSNQPQHF.

This rearrangement joins TRBV5-1 to TRBJ2-2; D may be TRBD1 (6 bases). This CDR3 has 14 residues. Germline CDR1 reads SGHRS; CDR2 reads YFSETQ. Trimming stripped 3 bases from V and 7 bases from J, with 13 bases between. The CDR3 nucleotides are TGCGCCAGCAGCTGGACAAACAGGGTCGGGGAGCTGTTTTTT. Its protein is CASSWTNRVGELFF.

This rearrangement joins TRBV5-4 to TRBJ2-5; 13 bases fit TRBD2. Germline CDR1 is SGHNT and CDR2 is YYREEE (reference sequence). Losses at the gene ends were 4 bases for V and 5 bases for J; bases not matched to a gene: 11. This CDR3 region has 17 residues. CDR3 in DNA: TGTGCCAGCAGCCAAGGAGGACTAGCGGGAGTCGTCGAGACCCAGTACTTC. This gives the protein CASSQGGLAGVVETQYF.

This chain connects TRBV27 to TRBJ2-1; D unclear. The CDR3 covers 12 residues. Trimming pared 5 bases from V and 7 bases from J, leaving 9 bases between. CDR1 and CDR2 from the germline V gene are MNHEY and SMNVEV (reference sequence). CDR3 DNA: TGTGCCAGCAGTCCTGTGAGAAATGAGCAGTTCTTC. It codes for CASSPVRNEQFF.